One T cell receptor beta chain is described in this entry. This clonotype was observed a handful of times. It has no known antigen specificity. Nothing much larger sits one base from this clone, and base qualities are not available. This sample is part of a study of identical twins (TCRdb year 2016). Regarding the research as a whole: TCR alpha and beta repertoires from monozygotic twins, unrelated adults of various ages and cord blood were deep-sequenced to test whether fetal clonotypes persist. To rule out contamination, replicate twin experiments were performed at different times with different library preparation protocols.

Receptor libraries were prepared by 5' RACE. Sequenced on an Illumina HiSeq 2000. Template switching added a universal primer binding site, and the final cDNA carried a unique molecular identifier that allowed TCR cDNA molecules to be counted accurately. Specific primers in the conserved constant-segment region were used to synthesize first-strand cDNA for the TCR alpha and beta chains. To control for contamination, each cDNA library was double barcoded with a SMART-Mk sample barcode plus Illumina barcodes. TruSeq adapter sequences and Illumina sample barcodes were added in two successive PCR steps. The Illumina HiSeq platform was used with custom primers to sequence TCR alpha and beta cDNA libraries. The study's processing was this. MiGEC processed the raw reads to extract unique molecular identifiers, while MiXCR was used to determine the CDR3 positions. Recombination models were inferred per individual with the repgenHMM and IGoR tools using an EM algorithm. Shared clonotypes were analyzed with the tcR package in R, and sharing was normalized by the product of cloneset sizes. Out-of-frame nonproductive sequences were analyzed to study raw recombination free of thymic and clonal selection effects. TCRdb's own reprocessing of the public reads used fastp at Q25 and MiXCR and kept productive beta chains. One record per CDR3 amino acid sequence lists the most common genes and DNA. TCRdb, not the original authors, processed these V and J calls. The sample contains 540,000 or so distinct CDR3 sequences, about a fifth of them found a single time. The ten largest clones add up to approximately 0.52% of the sample.

Every donor was a healthy Caucasian. The twin cohort comprised three pairs of female monozygotic twins, all aged roughly 18 to 30 years. Positive isolation kits from Invitrogen were used to isolate CD4+ and CD8+ T cell populations. Overall study results and their limits: Because the same donors could not be followed over many years, conclusions were based on cross-sectional statistical analysis. Abundant cord blood beta clonotypes carried fewer insertions; young adult naive repertoires showed a weaker similar trend, while memory repertoires showed none. Invariant T cells such as MAIT and iNKT could partly confound zero-insertion analyses, though diverse VJ usage argued against this for most clonotypes. Recombination models systematically underestimated out-of-frame TCR alpha sharing in monozygotic twins but agreed with sharing between unrelated individuals. Compared with coincidental sharing between unrelated individuals, out-of-frame TCR alpha sequences shared between twins showed an excess of sequences with low generation probability. The excess sharing between twins in beta out-of-frame sequences was weaker because fewer shared sequences reduced the signal-to-noise ratio.

Trimming removed 3 bases from V and 0 bases from J; the gene matches leave 2 bases unexplained. The CDR3 sequence holds 15 residues, the cysteine and phenylalanine included. Only the CDR3 region is kept as DNA, spanning 45 bases read in frame from base 1. The sample also formed part of further work on yellow fever vaccine responses in identical twins. As the second publication notes: The T cell response to vaccination in identical twins was reported by the authors to appear partly convergent and partly personalized. In identical twins, the study followed T cell clones that responded to the vaccine with precision.

The chain couples TRBV12-3 or TRBV12-4 to TRBJ2-1, with 7 junctional bases fitting TRBD2. Material for sequencing was CD4+ T cells sorted from blood. The clonotype was recovered from a young woman in good health. The DNA reads TGTGCCAGCAGTTTTACTAGCGCCTCCTACAATGAGCAGTTCTTC. The translation is CASSFTSASYNEQFF.